The rows below give T cell receptor beta chains drawn from one sample of a study of TIL therapy for anti-PD-1-resistant metastatic lung cancer. Clones were sequenced by immunoSEQ multiplex PCR, and TCRdb holds only the in-frame ones, with some missing. The sample lists some 60,000 clones, roughly 69% occurring once. The specimen was blood, collected at baseline. The receptors shown here come from a person aged 25-80 years with non-small cell lung cancer. Each CDR3 is given without its conserved first and last residue.

v_call: TRBV18
j_call: TRBJ2-7
cdr3_aa: ASSESRDYEQY

v_call: TRBV5-1
j_call: TRBJ2-1
cdr3_aa: ASSLGDLYNEQF

v_call: TRBV11-2
j_call: TRBJ1-5
cdr3_aa: ASSLDPSGVDQPQH

v_call: TRBV19
j_call: TRBJ1-6
cdr3_aa: ASNTPGQGESPLH

v_call: TRBV5-1
j_call: TRBJ2-5
cdr3_aa: ASSLQGPQETQY

v_call: TRBV7-2
j_call: TRBJ2-2
cdr3_aa: ASSIRYTGELF

v_call: TRBV27
j_call: TRBJ1-1
cdr3_aa: ASRQRQGAGTEAF

v_call: TRBV7-8
j_call: TRBJ1-2
cdr3_aa: ASSPSPQNYGYT

v_call: TRBV13
j_call: TRBJ1-2
cdr3_aa: ASSFGQSNYGYT

v_call: TRBV7-8
j_call: TRBJ2-3
cdr3_aa: ASSVIRTASTDTQY

v_call: TRBV28
j_call: TRBJ2-2
cdr3_aa: ASSGRRDRGHGELF

v_call: TRBV7-3
j_call: TRBJ2-1
cdr3_aa: ASSQRGGTGGTNEQF

v_call: TRBV7-3
j_call: TRBJ2-5
cdr3_aa: ASSRRGGSGETQY

v_call: TRBV5-1
j_call: TRBJ2-2
cdr3_aa: ASSLNNAGELF

v_call: TRBV2
j_call: TRBJ1-6
cdr3_aa: ASSGGAVDSPLH

v_call: TRBV10-3
j_call: TRBJ2-3
cdr3_aa: AISEPEGPSTDTQY

v_call: TRBV7-9
j_call: TRBJ2-3
cdr3_aa: ASRPLQGWDTQY

v_call: TRBV7-8
j_call: TRBJ2-1
cdr3_aa: ASSSATGTDYNEQF

v_call: TRBV29-1
j_call: TRBJ2-1
cdr3_aa: SVDPNSYNEQF

v_call: TRBV2
j_call: TRBJ2-4
cdr3_aa: ASSGGENIQY

v_call: TRBV28
j_call: TRBJ2-7
cdr3_aa: ASSSLGKGNYEQY

v_call: TRBV29-1
j_call: TRBJ1-2
cdr3_aa: SAGQGFDYGYT

v_call: TRBV10-1
j_call: TRBJ1-4
cdr3_aa: ASRSEKLF

v_call: TRBV5-1
j_call: TRBJ2-3
cdr3_aa: ASRGWIGPDTQY

v_call: TRBV7-3
j_call: TRBJ1-1
cdr3_aa: ASSLGGWNTEAF

v_call: TRBV29-1
j_call: TRBJ2-2
cdr3_aa: SGRWHSNTGELF

v_call: TRBV7-9
j_call: TRBJ2-1
cdr3_aa: ASSSHGTPNYNEQF

v_call: TRBV28
j_call: TRBJ1-2
cdr3_aa: ASSLRGRLGYGYT

v_call: TRBV5-1
j_call: TRBJ1-2
cdr3_aa: ASSLEFRTYGYT

v_call: TRBV30
j_call: TRBJ1-3
cdr3_aa: AWSVTAALSGNTIY

v_call: TRBV14
j_call: TRBJ2-1
cdr3_aa: ASSQPPWGVEQF

v_call: TRBV4-2
j_call: TRBJ2-7
cdr3_aa: ASSHGTSGGVEQY

v_call: TRBV11-2
j_call: TRBJ1-2
cdr3_aa: ASSQGQNYGYT

v_call: TRBV5-4
j_call: TRBJ1-1
cdr3_aa: ASSDFRGSGTEAF

v_call: TRBV2
j_call: TRBJ2-6
cdr3_aa: ATGTGGTGANVLT

v_call: TRBV2
j_call: TRBJ1-4
cdr3_aa: ASSPLFRGGTNEKLF

v_call: TRBV30
j_call: TRBJ2-3
cdr3_aa: AWSVQGWLAGGDTQY

v_call: TRBV11-2
j_call: TRBJ1-3
cdr3_aa: ASSFTFSGNTIY

v_call: TRBV19
j_call: TRBJ2-7
cdr3_aa: ASSIYGGEQY

v_call: TRBV6-6
j_call: TRBJ1-4
cdr3_aa: ASSYSDGEGEKLF

v_call: TRBV14
j_call: TRBJ1-5
cdr3_aa: ASSQPTGDFGQPQH